This TCR beta chain was observed in a study of shared clonotypes between healthy human individuals. The table came from immunoSEQ multiplex PCR; TCRdb's copy has only in-frame clones and leaves some out. The sample has hundreds of thousands of clones, approximately 95% seen once. The CDR3 is made up of 18 amino acids. Per the germline V gene, CDR1 is MDHEN and CDR2 is SYDVKM. V lost 1 base, J lost 0 bases, and 6 bases stayed unmatched. CD45RO-negative CD8 cells positively selected for CCR7 made up the naive population, which excluded terminally differentiated effector memory CD45RA+ cells. V is TRBV28 and J is TRBJ2-6; 7 bases are a match to TRBD1. The clonotype comes from a woman in her 30s in good health. What was sequenced was naive CD8+ T cells sorted from blood. The CDR3 is CASSLSGQIYSGANVLTF. The CDR3 DNA sequence: TGTGCCAGCAGTTTATCGGGACAGATATACTCTGGGGCCAACGTCCTGACTTTC.